This T cell receptor (beta chain) was profiled in a study of blood T cell repertoires in COVID-19. Study-wide background: Samples representing acute and convalescent COVID-19 were sourced from the United States, Italy and Spain.

Using immunoSEQ multiplex PCR, the repertoire was profiled, and TCRdb retains in-frame clones only, with some absent. The table has about 220,000 clones, 80% to 85% seen once. Looked up from germline, CDR1 is PRHDT and CDR2 is FYEKMQ (reference sequence). This CDR3 is built from 12 residues. V lost 10 bases, J lost 4 bases, and 5 bases stayed unmatched. This clone appeared a single time. The TCR originated in a woman aged 25 to 39 who had recovered from COVID-19. The gene calls are TRBV13 and TRBJ2-3, with TRBD1 matching 7 bases. The sample consisted of peripheral blood. The CDR3 DNA reads as TGTGCCACTGAAGGGGGCGCAGATACGCAGTATTTT. It encodes CATEGGADTQYF.